This TCR beta chain was captured by sequencing in a study of T cells after somatic rescue of genetic block. Profiled with immunoSEQ multiplex PCR; TCRdb holds only in-frame clones, not every one. The data hold tens of thousands of clones, with 92% observed a single time. Sequenced: peripheral blood mononuclear cells (PBMCs). This receptor was obtained from a man between 35 and 55 years old.

The CDR3: CASSLYYQGSWENTEAFF. CDR3 nucleotide sequence: TGCGCCAGCAGCTTGTACTACCAGGGAAGTTGGGAAAACACTGAAGCTTTCTTT. J is TRBJ1-1 and V is TRBV5-1; D is perhaps TRBD1 (5 bases). Germline assignment: CDR1 SGHRS and CDR2 YFSETQ. V lost 1 base, J lost 2 bases, and 21 bases lay in between. The CDR3 length is 18 residues.